A single TCR beta chain is shown here with its context. The source of the sample is a study of blood T cell repertoires in COVID-19. TCRdb's table, derived via immunoSEQ multiplex PCR, lists solely in-frame clones and lacks some. Of 200,000 to 300,000 clones listed, under 90% are singletons. The CDR3 runs to 15 residues. CDR1 is SGHRS, CDR2 YFSETQ, per germline. The V gene lost 7 bases and the J gene lost 2 bases, with 16 bases spanning the gap. The chain employs TRBV5-1 and TRBJ1-3, with D possibly matching TRBD1 (6 bases). Specimen: PBMCs or T cells enriched from blood (not recorded which). This clonotype was sampled from a woman in her thirties or forties who had been exposed to COVID-19. The CDR3 loop is CASSVGNRAGNTIYF. CDR3 DNA sequence: TGCGCCAGCTCCGTCGGGAACAGGGCTGGAAACACCATATATTTT.